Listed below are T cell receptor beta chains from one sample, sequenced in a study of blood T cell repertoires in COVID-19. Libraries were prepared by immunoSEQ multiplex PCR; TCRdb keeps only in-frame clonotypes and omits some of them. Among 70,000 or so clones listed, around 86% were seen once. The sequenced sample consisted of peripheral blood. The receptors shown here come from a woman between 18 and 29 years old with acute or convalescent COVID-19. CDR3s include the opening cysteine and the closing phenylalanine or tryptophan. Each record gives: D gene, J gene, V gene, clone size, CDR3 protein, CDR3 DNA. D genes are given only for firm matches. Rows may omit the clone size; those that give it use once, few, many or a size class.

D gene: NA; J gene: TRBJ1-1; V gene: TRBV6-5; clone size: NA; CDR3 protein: CASSYIGSGGEAFF; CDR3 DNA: TGTGCCAGCAGTTATATAGGGAGCGGGGGCGAAGCTTTCTTT
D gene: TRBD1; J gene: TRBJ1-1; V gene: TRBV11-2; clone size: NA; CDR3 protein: CASSLTTGATEAFF; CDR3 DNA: TGTGCCAGCAGCTTAACCACAGGGGCCACTGAAGCTTTCTTT
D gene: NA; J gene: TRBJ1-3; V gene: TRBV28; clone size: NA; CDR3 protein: CASRVQPSGNTIYF; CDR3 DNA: TGTGCCAGCAGGGTACAACCCTCTGGAAACACCATATATTTT
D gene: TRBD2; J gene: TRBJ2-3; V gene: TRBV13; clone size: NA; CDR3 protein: CASSLAGTSGPDTQYF; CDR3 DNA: TGTGCCAGCAGCTTAGCCGGGACTAGCGGGCCAGATACGCAGTATTTT
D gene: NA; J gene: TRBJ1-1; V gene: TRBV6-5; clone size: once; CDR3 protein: CASSLAQNAFF; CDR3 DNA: TGTGCCAGCAGTCTCGCCCAGAATGCTTTCTTT
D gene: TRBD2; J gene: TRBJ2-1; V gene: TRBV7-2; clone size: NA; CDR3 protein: CASNQGTSGSFEQFF; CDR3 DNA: TGTGCCAGCAACCAGGGGACTAGCGGGAGTTTTGAGCAGTTCTTC
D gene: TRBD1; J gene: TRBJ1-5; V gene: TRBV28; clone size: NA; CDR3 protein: CASRRRDRSLYQPQHF; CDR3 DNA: TGTGCCAGCAGACGGCGGGACAGAAGCTTATATCAGCCCCAGCATTTT
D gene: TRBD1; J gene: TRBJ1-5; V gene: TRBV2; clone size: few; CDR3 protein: CASSVGAGGDQPQHF; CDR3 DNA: TGTGCCAGCAGTGTTGGGGCAGGGGGAGATCAGCCCCAGCATTTT
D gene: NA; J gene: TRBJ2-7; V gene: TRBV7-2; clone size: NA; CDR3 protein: CASSLAGASSYEQYF; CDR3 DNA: TGTGCCAGCAGCTTAGCTGGGGCCAGCTCCTACGAGCAGTACTTC
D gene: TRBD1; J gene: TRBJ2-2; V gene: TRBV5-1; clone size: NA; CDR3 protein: CASTPGQLITGELFF; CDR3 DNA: TGCGCCAGCACACCGGGACAGCTAATAACCGGGGAGCTGTTTTTT
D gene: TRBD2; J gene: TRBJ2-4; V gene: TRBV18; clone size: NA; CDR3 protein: CASSPQFFVAGAAVAKNIQYF; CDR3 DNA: TGTGCCAGCTCACCACAGTTCTTCGTAGCGGGAGCGGCGGTAGCCAAAAACATTCAGTACTTC
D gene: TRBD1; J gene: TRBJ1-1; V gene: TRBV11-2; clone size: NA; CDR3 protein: CASSLDRGRGFTEAFF; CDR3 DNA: TGTGCCAGCAGCCTCGACAGGGGGCGCGGGTTCACTGAAGCTTTCTTT
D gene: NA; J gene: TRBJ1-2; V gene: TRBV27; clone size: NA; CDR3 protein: CASRSGTSYGYTF; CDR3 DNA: TGTGCCAGCAGATCCGGGACAAGCTATGGCTACACCTTC
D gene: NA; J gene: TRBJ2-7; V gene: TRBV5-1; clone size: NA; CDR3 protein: CASRRDMDLYF; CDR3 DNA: TGCGCCAGCAGGAGGGATATGGATCTATACTTC
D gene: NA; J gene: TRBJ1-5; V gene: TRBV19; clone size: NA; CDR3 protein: CASSWRETTYSNQPQHF; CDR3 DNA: TGTGCCAGTAGTTGGAGGGAGACCACCTATAGCAATCAGCCCCAGCATTTT
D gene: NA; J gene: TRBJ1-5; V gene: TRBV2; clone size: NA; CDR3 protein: CASSERQGTNQPQHF; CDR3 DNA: TGTGCCAGCAGTGAGAGGCAGGGGACAAATCAGCCCCAGCATTTT
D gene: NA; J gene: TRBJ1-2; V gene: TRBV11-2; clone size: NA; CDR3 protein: CASSLVGRNYGYTF; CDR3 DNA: TGTGCCAGCAGCCTTGTAGGGAGGAACTATGGCTACACCTTC
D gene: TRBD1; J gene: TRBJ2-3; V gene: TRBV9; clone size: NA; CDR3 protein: CASSPRGTGSTDTQYF; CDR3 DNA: TGTGCCAGCAGCCCAAGAGGGACAGGGAGCACAGATACGCAGTATTTT
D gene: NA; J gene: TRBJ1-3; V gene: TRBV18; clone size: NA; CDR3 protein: CASSPVVNTRQASGNTIYF; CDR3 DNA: TGTGCCAGCTCACCCGTAGTTAATACAAGACAGGCCTCTGGAAACACCATATATTTT